This record concerns one TCR beta chain sequence. The data derive from a study of control samples from healthy donors and cancer patients. CDR1 is LNHDA and CDR2 is SQIVND in the germline V gene (reference sequence). The CDR3 covers 19 residues. With V trimmed by 6 bases and J by 5 bases, 22 bases remained unmatched. Measured with immunoSEQ multiplex PCR; TCRdb has only the in-frame clones, and not every one. The sample has about 42,000 clones; roughly 83% are singletons. Sample: blood. The genes are TRBV19 and TRBJ2-5; 9 bases match TRBD2. This clonotype was sampled from a man aged 55 to 69 in good health. The CDR3 DNA sequence: TGTGCCAGTAGCCTAGTATTAGGATCTACCTACACTAGCGGGGAGACCCAGTACTTC. This encodes CASSLVLGSTYTSGETQYF.